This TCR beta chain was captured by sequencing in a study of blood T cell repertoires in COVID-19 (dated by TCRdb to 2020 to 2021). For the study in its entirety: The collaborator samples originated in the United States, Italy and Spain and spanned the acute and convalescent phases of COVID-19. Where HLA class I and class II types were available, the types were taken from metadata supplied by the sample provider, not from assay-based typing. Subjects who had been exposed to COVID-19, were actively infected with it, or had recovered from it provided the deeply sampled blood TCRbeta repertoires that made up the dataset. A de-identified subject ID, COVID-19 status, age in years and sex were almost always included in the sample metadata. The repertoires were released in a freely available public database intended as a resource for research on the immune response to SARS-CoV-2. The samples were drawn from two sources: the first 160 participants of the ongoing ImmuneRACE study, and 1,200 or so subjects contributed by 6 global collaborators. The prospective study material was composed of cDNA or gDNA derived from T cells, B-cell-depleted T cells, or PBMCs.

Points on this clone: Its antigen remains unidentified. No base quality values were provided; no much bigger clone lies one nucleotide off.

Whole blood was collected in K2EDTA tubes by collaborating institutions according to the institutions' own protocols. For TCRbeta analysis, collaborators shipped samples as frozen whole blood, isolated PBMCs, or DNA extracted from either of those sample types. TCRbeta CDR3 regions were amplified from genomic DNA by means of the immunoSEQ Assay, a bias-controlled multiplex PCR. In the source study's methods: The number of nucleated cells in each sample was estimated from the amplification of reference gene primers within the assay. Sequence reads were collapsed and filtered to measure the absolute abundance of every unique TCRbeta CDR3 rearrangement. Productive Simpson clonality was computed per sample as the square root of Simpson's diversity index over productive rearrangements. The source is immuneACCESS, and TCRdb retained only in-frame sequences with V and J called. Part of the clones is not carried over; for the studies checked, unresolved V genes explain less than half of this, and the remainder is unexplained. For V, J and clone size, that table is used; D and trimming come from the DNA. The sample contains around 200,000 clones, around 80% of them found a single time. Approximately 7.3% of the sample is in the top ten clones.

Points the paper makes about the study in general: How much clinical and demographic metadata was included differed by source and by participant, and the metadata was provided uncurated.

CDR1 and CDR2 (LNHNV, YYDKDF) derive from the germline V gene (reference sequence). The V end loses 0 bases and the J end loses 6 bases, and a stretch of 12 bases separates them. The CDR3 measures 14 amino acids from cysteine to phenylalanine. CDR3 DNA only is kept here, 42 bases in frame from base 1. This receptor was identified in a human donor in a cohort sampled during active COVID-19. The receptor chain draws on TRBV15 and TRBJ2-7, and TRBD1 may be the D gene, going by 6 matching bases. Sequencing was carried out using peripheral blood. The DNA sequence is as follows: TGTGCCACCAGCAGAGATAACAGGGCAAGCGAGCAGTACTTC. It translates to CATSRDNRASEQYF. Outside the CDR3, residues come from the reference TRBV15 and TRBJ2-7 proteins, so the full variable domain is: DAMVIQNPRYQVTQFGKPVTLSCSQTLNHNVMYWYQQKSSQAPKLLFHYYDKDFNNEADTPDNFQSRRPNTSFCFLDIRSPGLGDTAMYLCATSRDNRASEQYFGPGTRLTVT.